This T cell receptor (beta chain) was recorded in a study of blood T cell repertoires in COVID-19. Study background: Samples of COVID-19 (acute and convalescent) were obtained from the United States, Italy and Spain.

Original data processing: Amplified reference gene primers provided the basis for estimating nucleated cell counts. TCRdb's copy holds only in-frame clones and misses some; the assay was immunoSEQ multiplex PCR. The V and J calls and the clone size are those of that table, but D and trimming were determined from the DNA. The table lists roughly 210,000 clones, 88% of them singletons. From germline, CDR1 is MNHEY and CDR2 SVGAGI. The V segment lost 6 bases and the J segment 2 bases; nucleotides outside the gene matches: 5. The CDR3 is 14 amino acids. The sequencing sample was made of peripheral blood. V gene TRBV6-5 combines with J gene TRBJ2-3; TRBD1 matches at 7 bases. The clonotype was recovered from an older man with acute or convalescent COVID-19. The CDR3, as DNA: TGTGCCAGCAGCCGACAGGGATACACAGATACGCAGTATTTT. Translation gives CASSRQGYTDTQYF.